The 20 T cell receptor beta chains given below trace back to one sample, sequenced in a study of blood T cell repertoires in COVID-19. Libraries were prepared by immunoSEQ multiplex PCR; TCRdb keeps only in-frame clonotypes and omits some of them. The table includes approximately 310,000 clones, around 87% detected once. The specimen was peripheral blood. These receptors came from a man aged 50 to 60 with active or convalescent COVID-19.

J is TRBJ1-3 and V is TRBV5-1; 8 bases are shared with TRBD1. Germline CDR1 SGHRS, CDR2 YFSETQ. Losses at the gene ends were 0 bases for V and 2 bases for J; bases not matched to a gene: 4. The CDR3 contains 16 residues. The DNA for the CDR3 is TGCGCCAGCAGCTTGGCGCCAGGGGGCACTGGAAACACCATATATTTT. This sequence encodes CASSLAPGGTGNTIYF.

The gene calls are TRBV3-1 (or the pseudogene TRBV3-2) and TRBJ2-2; a weak D match, TRBD1 (6 bases). This CDR3 has 13 amino acids. Per germline, CDR1 LGHDT and CDR2 YNNKEL (reference sequence). V shed 2 bases and J shed 10 bases, with 11 bases lying between them. CDR3: CASSQNRDLELFF. CDR3 coding DNA: TGTGCCAGCAGCCAAAACAGGGATCTGGAGCTGTTTTTT.

V is TRBV19 and J is TRBJ1-5, with a weak D call TRBD1 (5 bases). V lost 6 bases and J lost 6, with 15 bases in between. The CDR3 extends over 14 amino acids. The germline gives CDR1 LNHDA, CDR2 SQIVND (reference sequence). CDR3 nucleotides: TGTGCCAGTAGCCTCCTCGGCAGGGCTCAGCCCCAGCATTTT. Its translation: CASSLLGRAQPQHF.

V is TRBV28 and J is TRBJ2-2; 8 bases line up with TRBD1. Germline CDR1 is MDHEN and CDR2 is SYDVKM. After removal of 3 bases from V and 7 bases from J, the junction contained 4 bases not matched to a gene. The CDR3 is made up of 14 amino acids. CDR3: CASSLTGAFGELFF. The CDR3, as DNA: TGTGCCAGCAGTTTGACAGGGGCGTTCGGGGAGCTGTTTTTT. The full variable domain, with the rest looked up from reference TRBV28 and TRBJ2-2, is DVKVTQSSRYLVKRTGEKVFLECVQDMDHENMFWYRQDPGLGLRLIYFSYDVKMKEKGDIPEGYSVSREKKERFSLILESASTNQTSMYLCASSLTGAFGELFFGEGSRLTVL.

The chain has TRBV6-6 and TRBJ2-7, with TRBD1 matching over 11 bases. CDR1 is MNHNY and CDR2 is SVGAGI in the germline V gene (reference sequence). CDR3 length: 14 amino acids. The V gene end was trimmed by 5 bases and the J gene end by 1 base; junction bases not matched to a gene: 1. CDR3 DNA sequence: TGTGCCAGCAGTGGGACAGGGGGGTCCTACGAGCAGTACTTC. Its translation is CASSGTGGSYEQYF.

This chain links TRBV29-1 with TRBJ2-5; 7 nucleotides align to TRBD2. CDR3 length: 13 residues. Germline lookup yields CDR1 SQVTM and CDR2 ANQGSEA. CDR3 DNA sequence: TGCAGTACCCGGGGCTGGGAGGGAGAGACCCAGTACTTC. As protein: CSTRGWEGETQYF.

This clone appeared many times. This rearrangement joins TRBV5-1 to TRBJ2-2; D uncertain. The CDR3 totals 13 residues. Trimming took off 0 bases at V and 8 bases at J, with 8 bases between the two ends. Germline V gives CDR1 SGHRS, CDR2 YFSETQ. The CDR3 sequence: CASSLDIFGELFF. The CDR3 DNA reads as TGCGCCAGCAGCTTGGACATCTTTGGGGAGCTGTTTTTT.

The V call is TRBV30, the J call TRBJ2-3, with D perhaps matching TRBD2 (5 bases). The germline V and J ends were trimmed by 0 bases and 5 bases, with 9 bases remaining between them. Germline V gene sequence: CDR1 GTSNPN, CDR2 SVGIG (reference sequence). The CDR3 covers 13 residues. CDR3 in DNA: TGTGCCTGGAGTGTACGGGAAGGAGATACGCAGTATTTT. Amino acid sequence: CAWSVREGDTQYF.

This chain links TRBV11-2 with TRBJ2-2, with D maybe TRBD1 (6 bases). CDR1 is SGHAT and CDR2 is FQNNGV in the germline V gene. The CDR3 loop spans 13 amino acids. V lost 9 bases and J lost 4, with 12 bases in between. The CDR3 nucleotides read TGTGCCAGTACAGGGTTTAGCACCGGGGAGCTGTTTTTT. Its translation: CASTGFSTGELFF.

The chain combines TRBV7-3 with TRBJ2-2, with 9 bases that match TRBD2. The junction had 31 bases not matched to a gene; V was cut back by 1 base and J by 7 bases. This CDR3 is built from 24 residues. The V gene's germline CDR1 is SGHTA and CDR2 FQGTGA. In DNA form, the CDR3 reads TGTGCCAGCAGCTTAATGGCCAGGGGTACCCTCGGGGAAAGTAGCGGGAGTGGCCACGGGGAGCTGTTTTTT. Its protein is CASSLMARGTLGESSGSGHGELFF.

V gene TRBV28 combines with J gene TRBJ1-2, with D perhaps TRBD1 (5 bases). The ends were cut back, 6 bases at V and 4 bases at J, with 12 bases in the middle. CDR3 size: 13 residues. Germline values: CDR1 MDHEN, CDR2 SYDVKM. The CDR3, as DNA: TGTGCCAGCAGCTCCCAAAGGGGCTATGGCTACACCTTC. Protein sequence: CASSSQRGYGYTF.

This chain joins TRBV19 and TRBJ1-4, with D possibly being TRBD1 (5 bases). The CDR3 totals 13 residues. CDR1 is LNHDA and CDR2 is SQIVND in the germline V gene (reference sequence). V dropped 5 bases and J dropped 8 bases, with 12 bases sitting between them. CDR3 nucleotides: TGTGCCAGTAGTCGACACTACAGGGAAAAACTGTTTTTT. This gives the protein CASSRHYREKLFF.

The chain carries TRBV10-3 and TRBJ1-2, with TRBD1 matching over 7 bases. After removal of 4 bases from V and 3 bases from J, the junction contained 2 bases not matched to a gene. Germline V gene data show CDR1 as ENHRY and CDR2 as SYGVKD. The CDR3 is 13 residues long. The CDR3 here is CAISGGTDYGYTF. In DNA, the CDR3 is TGTGCCATCAGTGGGGGGACAGACTATGGCTACACCTTC.

This clone was seen a single time. The chain employs TRBV3-1 (or the pseudogene TRBV3-2) and TRBJ1-2; the match to TRBD1 covers 11 bases. Germline CDR1 LGHDT, CDR2 YNNKEL (reference sequence). The length of the CDR3 is 16 residues. Trimming at V came to 2 bases and at J to 8 bases, leaving 10 bases not matched to a gene. The CDR3 spells CASSQWGTGGIGGYTF. For the CDR3, the DNA is TGTGCCAGCAGCCAATGGGGGACAGGGGGAATTGGGGGCTACACCTTC.

This chain uses TRBV9 with TRBJ1-1; no definite D call. The V end lost 0 bases, the J end lost 0 bases, and 15 bases lay between the germline ends. Germline values: CDR1 SGDLS, CDR2 YYNGEE. The CDR3 runs to 17 residues. The DNA of the CDR3 is TGTGCCAGCAGCGTAGACAAAACTCGAGGGATGAACACTGAAGCTTTCTTT. As protein: CASSVDKTRGMNTEAFF.

Worth noting for this clone: The same CDR3 also results from other DNA sequences found in this sample. The chain recombines TRBV7-9 with TRBJ2-1; weak D call: TRBD1 (5 bases). Trimming cost V 6 bases and J 0 bases, with 12 bases left between them. CDR3 length: 15 amino acids. Germline lookup yields CDR1 SEHNR and CDR2 FQNEAQ (reference sequence). The CDR3 DNA reads TGTGCCAGCAGTCCGACAGCGAGCTCCTACAATGAGCAGTTCTTC. This codes for CASSPTASSYNEQFF.

The rearrangement joins TRBV11-2 to TRBJ2-2; tentatively, D is TRBD1 (5 bases). The CDR3 covers 13 residues. CDR1 is SGHAT and CDR2 is FQNNGV in the germline V gene. Deletions cut 6 bases from V and 15 bases from J, with 20 bases between. In nucleotides, the CDR3 is TGTGCCAGCAGTCTCGAGAACCAGGGTAGGATGTTTTTT. This translates into CASSLENQGRMFF.

The chain joins TRBV19 to TRBJ2-5, with D perhaps matching TRBD1 (6 bases). The CDR3 has 14 residues. Trimming pared 4 bases from V and 7 bases from J, leaving 16 bases between. CDR1 is LNHDA and CDR2 is SQIVND in the germline V gene (reference sequence). The CDR3 protein is CASSTRTAWGTQYF. DNA of the CDR3: TGTGCCAGTAGTACGCGGACAGCCTGGGGGACCCAGTACTTC.

This chain uses TRBV7-7 with TRBJ2-1; 7 bases fit TRBD2. This CDR3 spans 13 amino acids. Germline V CDR1 and CDR2: SSHAT, FNYEAQ (reference sequence). The junction had 8 bases not matched to a gene; V was cut back by 5 bases and J by 10 bases. CDR3 sequence: CASSPDRLAEQFF. The CDR3 DNA sequence: TGTGCCAGCAGCCCTGATCGACTAGCAGAGCAGTTCTTC. The complete variable domain, with remaining parts taken from reference TRBV7-7 and TRBJ2-1, reads GAGVSQSPRYKVTKRGQDVTLRCDPISSHATLYWYQQALGQGPEFLTYFNYEAQPDKSGLPSDRFSAERPEGSISTLTIQRTEQRDSAMYRCASSPDRLAEQFFGPGTRLTVL.

The count of this clone is one. The J gene is TRBJ2-7, the V gene TRBV7-8; 8 bases line up with TRBD1. The CDR3 length is 15 residues. Trimming cost V 1 base and J 2 bases; bases outside gene matches: 4. CDR1 and CDR2 (germline): SGHVS, FQNEAQ. The CDR3: CASSLGGTGAYEQYF. The CDR3, as DNA: TGTGCCAGCAGCTTAGGGGGGACAGGAGCCTACGAGCAGTACTTC.